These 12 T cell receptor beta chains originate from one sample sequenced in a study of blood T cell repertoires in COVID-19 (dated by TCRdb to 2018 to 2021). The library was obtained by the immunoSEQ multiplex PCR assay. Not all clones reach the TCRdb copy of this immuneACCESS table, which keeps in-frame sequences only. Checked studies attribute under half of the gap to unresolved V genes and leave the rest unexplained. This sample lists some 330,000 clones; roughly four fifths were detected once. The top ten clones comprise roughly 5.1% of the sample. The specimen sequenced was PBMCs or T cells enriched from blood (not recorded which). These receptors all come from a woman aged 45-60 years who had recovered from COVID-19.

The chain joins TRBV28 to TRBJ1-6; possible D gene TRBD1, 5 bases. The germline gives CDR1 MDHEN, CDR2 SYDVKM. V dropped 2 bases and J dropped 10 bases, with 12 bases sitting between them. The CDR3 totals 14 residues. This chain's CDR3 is CASSLLGGGSPLHF. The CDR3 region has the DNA TGTGCCAGCAGTTTACTCGGGGGGGGGTCACCCCTCCACTTT.

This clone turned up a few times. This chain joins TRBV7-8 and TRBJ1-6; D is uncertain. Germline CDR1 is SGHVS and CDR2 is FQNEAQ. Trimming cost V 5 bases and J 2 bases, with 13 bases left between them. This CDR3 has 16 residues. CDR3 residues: CASSRPDTTYNSPLHF. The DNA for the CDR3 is TGTGCCAGCAGCCGTCCTGACACCACCTATAATTCACCCCTCCACTTT. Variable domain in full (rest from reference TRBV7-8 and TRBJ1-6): GAGVSQSPRYKVAKRGQDVALRCDPISGHVSLFWYQQALGQGPEFLTYFQNEAQLDKSGLPSDRFFAERPEGSVSTLKIQRTQQEDSAVYLCASSRPDTTYNSPLHFGNGTRLTVT.

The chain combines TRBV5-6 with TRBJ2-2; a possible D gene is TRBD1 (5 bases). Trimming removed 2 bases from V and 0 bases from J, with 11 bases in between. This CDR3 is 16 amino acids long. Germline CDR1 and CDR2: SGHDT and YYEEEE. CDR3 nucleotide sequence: TGTGCCAGCAGCTTTGAAACAGGCACGAACACCGGGGAGCTGTTTTTT. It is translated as CASSFETGTNTGELFF.

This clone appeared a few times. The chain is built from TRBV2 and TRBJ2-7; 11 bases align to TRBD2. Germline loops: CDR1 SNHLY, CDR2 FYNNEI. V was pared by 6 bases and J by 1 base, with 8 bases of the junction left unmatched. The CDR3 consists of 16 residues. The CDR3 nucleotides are TGTGCCAGCAGGTCTACCGGGACTAGCGGTTCCTACGAGCAGTACTTC. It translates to CASRSTGTSGSYEQYF.

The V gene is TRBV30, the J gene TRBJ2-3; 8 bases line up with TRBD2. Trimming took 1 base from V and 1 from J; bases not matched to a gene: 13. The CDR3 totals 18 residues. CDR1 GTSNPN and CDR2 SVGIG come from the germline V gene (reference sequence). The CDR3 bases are TGTGCCTGGAGTGCCTCATCTAGCGGGCCCGGGGGCACAGATACGCAGTATTTT. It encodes CAWSASSSGPGGTDTQYF.

CDR3 nucleotide sequence: TGTGCCAGTAGTATACAGGGGATAGGGGAAAAACTGTTTTTT. As protein: CASSIQGIGEKLFF. The chain has TRBV19 and TRBJ1-4; possible D gene TRBD1, 6 bases. V was trimmed by 2 bases and J by 8 bases, leaving 12 bases between them. There are 14 residues in the CDR3. CDR1 and CDR2 (germline): LNHDA, SQIVND (reference sequence).

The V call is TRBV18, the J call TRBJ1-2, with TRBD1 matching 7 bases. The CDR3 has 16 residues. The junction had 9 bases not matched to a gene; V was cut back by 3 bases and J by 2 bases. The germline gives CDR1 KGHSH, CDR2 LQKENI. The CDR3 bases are TGTGCCAGCTCACCTGGGACAGCCTTAGGGAACTATGGCTACACCTTC. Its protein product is CASSPGTALGNYGYTF.

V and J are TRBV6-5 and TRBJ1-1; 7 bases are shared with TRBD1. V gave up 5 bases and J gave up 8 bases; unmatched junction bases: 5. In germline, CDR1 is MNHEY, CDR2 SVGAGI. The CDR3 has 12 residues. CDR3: CASSPDRKEAFF. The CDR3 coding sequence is TGTGCCAGCAGTCCGGACAGGAAAGAAGCTTTCTTT.

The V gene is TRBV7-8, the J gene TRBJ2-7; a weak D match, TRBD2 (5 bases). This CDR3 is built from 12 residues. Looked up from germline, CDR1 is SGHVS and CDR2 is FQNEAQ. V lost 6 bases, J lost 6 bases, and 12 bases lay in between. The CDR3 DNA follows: TGTGCCAGCAGAGGGAGAGGGCCCGAGCAGTACTTC. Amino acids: CASRGRGPEQYF.

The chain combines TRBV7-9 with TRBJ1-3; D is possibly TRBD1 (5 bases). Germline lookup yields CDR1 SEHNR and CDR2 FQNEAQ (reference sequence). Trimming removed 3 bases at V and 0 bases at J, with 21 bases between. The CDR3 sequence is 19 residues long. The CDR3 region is CASSFGGGFSRSSGNTIYF. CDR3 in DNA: TGTGCCAGCAGCTTCGGGGGGGGTTTTTCCCGAAGCTCTGGAAACACCATATATTTT.

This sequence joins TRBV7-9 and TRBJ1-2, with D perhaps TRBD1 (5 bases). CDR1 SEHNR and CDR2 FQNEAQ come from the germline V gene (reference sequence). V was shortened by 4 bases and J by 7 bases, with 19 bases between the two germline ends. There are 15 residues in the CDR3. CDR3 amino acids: CASSSDAGLTSGYTF. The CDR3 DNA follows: TGTGCCAGCAGCTCCGACGCAGGGCTAACGTCTGGCTACACCTTC.

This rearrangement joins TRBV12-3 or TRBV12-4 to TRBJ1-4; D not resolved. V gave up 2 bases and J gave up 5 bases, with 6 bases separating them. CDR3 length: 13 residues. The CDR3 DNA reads TGTGCCAGCAGTTTATTAGTAAATGAAAAACTGTTTTTT. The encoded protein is CASSLLVNEKLFF.